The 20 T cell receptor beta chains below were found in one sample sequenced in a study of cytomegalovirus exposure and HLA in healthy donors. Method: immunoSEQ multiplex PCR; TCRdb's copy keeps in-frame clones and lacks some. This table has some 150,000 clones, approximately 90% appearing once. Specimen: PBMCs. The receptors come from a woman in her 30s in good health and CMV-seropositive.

CDR3 coding DNA: TGCAGCGTCACCGGGACAGGGGTTCTCAATGAGCAGTTCTTC. Protein sequence: CSVTGTGVLNEQFF. This rearrangement joins TRBV29-1 to TRBJ2-1; 10 nucleotides line up with TRBD1. The J segment lost 6 bases and the V segment lost 6 bases, leaving 8 bases of the junction unmatched. The CDR3 has 14 residues. From germline, CDR1 is SQVTM and CDR2 ANQGSEA.

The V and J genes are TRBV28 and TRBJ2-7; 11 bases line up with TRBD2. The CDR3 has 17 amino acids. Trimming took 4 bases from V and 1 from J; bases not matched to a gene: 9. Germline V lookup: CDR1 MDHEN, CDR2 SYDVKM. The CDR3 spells CASSSPPRLAGSYEQYF. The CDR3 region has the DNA TGTGCCAGCAGTTCACCCCCAAGACTAGCGGGGTCCTACGAGCAGTACTTC.

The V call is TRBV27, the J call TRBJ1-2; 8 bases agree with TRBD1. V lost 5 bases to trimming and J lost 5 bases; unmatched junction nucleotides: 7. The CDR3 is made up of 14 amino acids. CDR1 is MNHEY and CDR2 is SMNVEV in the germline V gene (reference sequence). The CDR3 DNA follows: TGTGCCAGCAGTCAGTCTGGGACAGGTTATGGCTACACCTTC. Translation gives CASSQSGTGYGYTF.

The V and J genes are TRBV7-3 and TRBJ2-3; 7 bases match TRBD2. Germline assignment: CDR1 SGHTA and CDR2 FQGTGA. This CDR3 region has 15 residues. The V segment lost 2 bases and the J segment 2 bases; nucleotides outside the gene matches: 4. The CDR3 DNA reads TGTGCCAGCAGCTTATCCCGGGACTACACAGATACGCAGTATTTT. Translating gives CASSLSRDYTDTQYF.

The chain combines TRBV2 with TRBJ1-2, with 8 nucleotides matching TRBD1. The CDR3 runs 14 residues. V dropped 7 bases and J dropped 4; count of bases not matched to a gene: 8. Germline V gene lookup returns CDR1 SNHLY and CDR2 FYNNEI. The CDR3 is CASTPDRAGYGYTF. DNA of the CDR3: TGTGCCAGCACCCCGGACAGGGCCGGCTATGGCTACACCTTC.

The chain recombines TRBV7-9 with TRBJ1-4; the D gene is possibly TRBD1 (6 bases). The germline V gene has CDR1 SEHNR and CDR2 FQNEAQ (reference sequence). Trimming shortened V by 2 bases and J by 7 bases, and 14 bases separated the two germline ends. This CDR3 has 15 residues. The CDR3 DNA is TGTGCCAGCAGCTTATTAGGACAGAGGAGTGAAAAACTGTTTTTT. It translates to CASSLLGQRSEKLFF.

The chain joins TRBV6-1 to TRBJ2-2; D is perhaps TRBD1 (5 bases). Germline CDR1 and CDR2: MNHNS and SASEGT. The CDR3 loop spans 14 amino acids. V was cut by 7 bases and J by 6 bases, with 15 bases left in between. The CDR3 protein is CASTLLEGAGELFF. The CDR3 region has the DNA TGTGCCAGCACCTTACTTGAAGGGGCCGGGGAGCTGTTTTTT.

The CDR3 protein is CASSLWTGSEQYF. CDR3 DNA: TGTGCCAGCAGTTTATGGACAGGGAGCGAGCAGTACTTC. V and J are TRBV27 and TRBJ2-7, with 8 bases matching TRBD1. Looked up from germline, CDR1 is MNHEY and CDR2 is SMNVEV (reference sequence). The CDR3 covers 13 residues. Trimming cost V 1 base and J 6 bases; bases outside gene matches: 2.

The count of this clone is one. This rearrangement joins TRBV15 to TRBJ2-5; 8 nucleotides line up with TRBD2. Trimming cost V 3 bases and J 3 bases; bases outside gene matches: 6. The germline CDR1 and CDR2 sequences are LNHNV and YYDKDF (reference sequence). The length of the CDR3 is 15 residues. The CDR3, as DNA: TGTGCCACCAGCAGGGCTCTAGCGGGCGAAGAGACCCAGTACTTC. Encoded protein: CATSRALAGEETQYF.

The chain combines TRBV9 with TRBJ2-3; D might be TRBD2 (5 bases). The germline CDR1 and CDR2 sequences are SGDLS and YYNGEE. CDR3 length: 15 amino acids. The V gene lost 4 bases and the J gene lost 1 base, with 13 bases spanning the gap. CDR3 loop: CASSPGGIRTDTQYF. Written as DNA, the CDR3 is TGTGCCAGCAGCCCAGGAGGCATTCGCACAGATACGCAGTATTTT.

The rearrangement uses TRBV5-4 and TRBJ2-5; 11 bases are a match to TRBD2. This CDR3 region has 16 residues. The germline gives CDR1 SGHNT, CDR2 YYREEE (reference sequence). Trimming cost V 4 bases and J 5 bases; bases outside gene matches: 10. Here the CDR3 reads CASSPDRLAGLETQYF. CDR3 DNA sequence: TGTGCCAGCAGCCCCGACCGACTAGCGGGGCTGGAGACCCAGTACTTC.

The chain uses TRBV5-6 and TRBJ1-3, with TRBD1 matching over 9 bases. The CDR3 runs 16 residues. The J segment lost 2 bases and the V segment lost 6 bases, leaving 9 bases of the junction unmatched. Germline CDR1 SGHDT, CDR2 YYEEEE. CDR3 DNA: TGTGCCAGCATGTGGGGACAGGGTAGGGCTGGAAACACCATATATTTT. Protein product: CASMWGQGRAGNTIYF.

The CDR3 DNA reads as TGTGCCAGTAGTATAGTTTCACAGGGGGCGTCACCCCTCCACTTT. Protein: CASSIVSQGASPLHF. The chain recombines TRBV19 with TRBJ1-6; 9 nucleotides match TRBD1. Germline CDR1 and CDR2: LNHDA and SQIVND (reference sequence). V dropped 1 base and J dropped 10; count of bases not matched to a gene: 5. The CDR3 has 15 residues.

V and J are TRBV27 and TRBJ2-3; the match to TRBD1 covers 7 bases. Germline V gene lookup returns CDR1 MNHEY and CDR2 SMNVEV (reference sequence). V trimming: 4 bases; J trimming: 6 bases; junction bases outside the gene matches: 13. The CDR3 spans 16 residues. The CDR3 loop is CASSSYPDRKWDTQYF. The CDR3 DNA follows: TGTGCCAGCAGTTCCTACCCGGACAGGAAATGGGATACGCAGTATTTT.

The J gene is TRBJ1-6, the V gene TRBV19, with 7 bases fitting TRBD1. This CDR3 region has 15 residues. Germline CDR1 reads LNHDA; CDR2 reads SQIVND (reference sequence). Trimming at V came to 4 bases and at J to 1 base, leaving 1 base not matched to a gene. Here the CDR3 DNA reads TGTGCCAGTAGTACACAGGGGTCCTATAATTCACCCCTCCACTTT. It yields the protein CASSTQGSYNSPLHF.

The CDR3 reads CASSINNNEQFF. The CDR3, as DNA: TGTGCCAGCAGCATAAACAACAATGAGCAGTTCTTC. V usage is TRBV5-6 and J usage is TRBJ2-1, with D hard to call. In germline, CDR1 is SGHDT, CDR2 YYEEEE. The CDR3 spans 12 residues. Trimming took off 4 bases at V and 5 bases at J, with 7 bases between the two ends.

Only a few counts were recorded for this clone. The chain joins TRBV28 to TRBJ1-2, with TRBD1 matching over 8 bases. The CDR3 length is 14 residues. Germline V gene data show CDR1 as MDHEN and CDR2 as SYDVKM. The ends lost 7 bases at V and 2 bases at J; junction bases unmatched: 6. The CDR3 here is CASKNSGGNYGYTF. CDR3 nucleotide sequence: TGTGCCAGCAAGAACTCAGGGGGCAACTATGGCTACACCTTC.

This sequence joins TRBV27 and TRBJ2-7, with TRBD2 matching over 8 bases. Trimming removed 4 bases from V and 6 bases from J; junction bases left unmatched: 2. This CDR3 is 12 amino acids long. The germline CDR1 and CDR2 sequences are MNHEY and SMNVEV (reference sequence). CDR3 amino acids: CASSSRGGEQYF. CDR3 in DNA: TGTGCCAGCAGTTCCCGGGGGGGCGAGCAGTACTTC.

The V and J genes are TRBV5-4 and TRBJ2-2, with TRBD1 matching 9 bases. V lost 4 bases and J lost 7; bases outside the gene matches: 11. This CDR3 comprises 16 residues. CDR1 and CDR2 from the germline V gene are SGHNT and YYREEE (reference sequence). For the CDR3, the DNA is TGTGCCAGCAGCATTAAGACAGGGGGAGGGTACGGGGAGCTGTTTTTT. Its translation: CASSIKTGGGYGELFF.

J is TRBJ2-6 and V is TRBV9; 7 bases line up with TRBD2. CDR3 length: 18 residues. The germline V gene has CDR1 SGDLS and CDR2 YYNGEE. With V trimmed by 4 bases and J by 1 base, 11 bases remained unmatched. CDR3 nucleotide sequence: TGTGCCAGCAGCCCCCTCGGCGGGGGACCATCTGGGGCCAACGTCCTGACTTTC. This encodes CASSPLGGGPSGANVLTF.